The 27 T cell receptor beta chains presented below share a single source sample, sequenced in a study of T-cell reconstitution after alpha-beta-depleted transplantation in children. Unique molecular identifiers were used to barcode this TCRbeta library. One entry per CDR3 protein, called by TCRdb with MiXCR from the PCR reads. The table shows approximately 97,000 distinct CDR3 sequences, with over 6% occurring only once. Here the sequenced sample was PBMCs, taken before TCRalphabeta/CD19-depleted stem cell transplant. Receptor source: a boy younger than 10 with acute lymphoblastic leukemia, due to receive a stem cell transplant.

This clonotype was seen a few times. This chain links TRBV15 with TRBJ2-7; 12 nucleotides match TRBD1. Per the germline V gene, CDR1 is LNHNV and CDR2 is YYDKDF (reference sequence). This CDR3 is 17 amino acids long. The trim removed 0 bases at V and 5 bases at J, leaving 8 bases unmatched. CDR3 nucleotide sequence: TGTGCCACCAGCAGAGATGGGGCCGGGACAGGGGGCAACGAGCAGTACTTC. It codes for CATSRDGAGTGGNEQYF.

This clonotype came up many times. The chain combines TRBV28 with TRBJ1-1; TRBD1 might be the D (6 bases). CDR1 and CDR2 (germline): MDHEN, SYDVKM. Trimming stripped 2 bases from V and 6 bases from J, with 7 bases between. CDR3 size: 12 residues. The CDR3 DNA sequence: TGTGCCAGCAGTTTAAGGGGGGCTGAAGCTTTCTTT. Amino acids: CASSLRGAEAFF.

The sample holds many counts of this clonotype. This chain connects TRBV5-1 to TRBJ2-7, with 9 bases identical to TRBD1. V dropped 2 bases and J dropped 4; count of bases not matched to a gene: 4. The CDR3 loop spans 14 amino acids. CDR1 and CDR2 from the germline V gene are SGHRS and YFSETQ. Here the CDR3 DNA reads TGCGCCAGCAGCTTTCCGGGACAGGGTTACGAGCAGTACTTC. This encodes CASSFPGQGYEQYF.

CDR3 loop: CSALHRVGNQPQHF. In DNA, the CDR3 is TGCAGTGCTCTTCACAGGGTAGGGAATCAGCCCCAGCATTTT. V and J are TRBV20-1 and TRBJ1-5; D possibly corresponds to TRBD1 (6 bases). Germline V lookup: CDR1 DFQATT, CDR2 SNEGSKA (reference sequence). Trimming removed 5 bases at V and 4 bases at J, with 15 bases between. The CDR3 has 14 amino acids.

This clonotype was observed a few times. The chain recombines TRBV5-6 with TRBJ1-5, with D maybe TRBD1 (6 bases). With 1 base removed from V and 9 bases from J, the gap between germline ends came to 20 bases. Germline assignment: CDR1 SGHDT and CDR2 YYEEEE. The length of the CDR3 is 16 residues. The CDR3 DNA reads TGTGCCAGCAGCTTGAGGGGGGCCTTTAGTGGGGGGCCCCAGCATTTT. Protein product: CASSLRGAFSGGPQHF.

The chain recombines TRBV15 with TRBJ2-7; D perhaps matches TRBD1 (5 bases). The CDR3 spans 14 residues. CDR1 and CDR2 from the germline V gene are LNHNV and YYDKDF (reference sequence). Trimming cost V 0 bases and J 2 bases, with 8 bases left between them. CDR3 DNA sequence: TGTGCCACCAGCAGAGATCCAGGGCCCTACGAGCAGTACTTC. Its protein is CATSRDPGPYEQYF.

The rearrangement uses TRBV20-1 and TRBJ2-7; D gene ambiguous. Trimming left V 0 bases short and J 9 bases short, with 21 bases between. Germline CDR1 reads DFQATT; CDR2 reads SNEGSKA (reference sequence). CDR3 size: 15 residues. In nucleotides, the CDR3 is TGCAGTGCTAGAGATGGAGACCTTCCGTACGATGTGCAGTACTTC. Its translation is CSARDGDLPYDVQYF.

This clonotype was seen at least ten times. The rearrangement uses TRBV12-3 or TRBV12-4 and TRBJ2-5; TRBD1 matches at 9 bases. The V segment lost 3 bases and the J segment 2 bases; nucleotides outside the gene matches: 4. The CDR3 length is 15 residues. The CDR3 loop reads CASSFGDRVQETQYF. The CDR3 region has the DNA TGTGCCAGCAGTTTCGGGGACAGGGTGCAAGAGACCCAGTACTTC.

The chain employs TRBV15 and TRBJ2-2, with 7 bases identical to TRBD1. Germline V gives CDR1 LNHNV, CDR2 YYDKDF (reference sequence). This CDR3 has 14 amino acids. V lost 0 bases and J lost 7; bases outside the gene matches: 2. CDR3 sequence: CATSRDQGDGELFF. As DNA, the CDR3 is TGTGCCACCAGCAGAGATCAGGGGGACGGGGAGCTGTTTTTT.

Remarks on this clonotype: This clone may be a read error of a much larger clone one base away. This rearrangement joins TRBV4-2 to TRBJ2-3; 10 bases line up with TRBD2. CDR1 and CDR2 (germline): LGHNA, YNFKEQ. The CDR3 sequence is 15 residues long. This CDR3 is CDSSQSSGGPYTQYF. The DNA of the CDR3 is TGTGACAGCAGCCAAAGTAGCGGGGGGCCTTATACGCAGTATTTT.

CDR3 in DNA: TGTGCCAGCAGTCATACCCTAGGGGGAAATCAGCCCCAGCATTTT. Protein: CASSHTLGGNQPQHF. The chain recombines TRBV27 with TRBJ1-5; D is possibly TRBD1 (6 bases). CDR1 is MNHEY and CDR2 is SMNVEV in the germline V gene (reference sequence). The V and J ends lost 5 bases and 4 bases respectively, with 15 bases between them. The CDR3 consists of 15 residues.

This clonotype came up a few times. J is TRBJ2-1 and V is TRBV11-2, with 9 bases lining up with TRBD1. From germline, CDR1 is SGHAT and CDR2 FQNNGV. V shed 5 bases and J 4 bases; nucleotides not matched to a gene: 6. The length of the CDR3 is 15 residues. CDR3 DNA sequence: TGTGCCAGCAGCGTAGGGACAGGGTCTTACAATGAGCAGTTCTTC. Protein: CASSVGTGSYNEQFF.

This clonotype was observed a few times. The V and J genes are TRBV5-5 and TRBJ2-7, with D unresolved. CDR1 and CDR2 from the germline V gene are SGHKS and YYEKEE (reference sequence). V lost 0 bases to trimming and J lost 2 bases, with 12 bases between them. This CDR3 is built from 15 residues. In nucleotides, the CDR3 is TGTGCCAGCAGCTTGGGGCAGGACGTTGCCTACGAGCAGTACTTC. Protein sequence: CASSLGQDVAYEQYF. The full variable domain, its missing parts supplied by reference TRBV5-5 and TRBJ2-7, is DAGVTQSPTHLIKTRGQQVTLRCSPISGHKSVSWYQQVLGQGPQFIFQYYEKEERGRGNFPDRFSARQFPNYSSELNVNALLLGDSALYLCASSLGQDVAYEQYFGPGTRLTVT.

This clonotype was counted at least ten times. The CDR3 is CASSLAGAEQETQYF. The CDR3 DNA follows: TGTGCCAGCAGCTTGGCCGGAGCGGAACAAGAGACCCAGTACTTC. V gene TRBV5-4 combines with J gene TRBJ2-5, with D perhaps TRBD2 (5 bases). Looked up from germline, CDR1 is SGHNT and CDR2 is YYREEE (reference sequence). The CDR3 totals 15 residues. Trimming left V 0 bases short and J 2 bases short, with 11 bases between.

This clonotype was found a few times. The chain recombines TRBV7-9 with TRBJ1-3; no clear D gene. V was clipped by 5 bases and J by 1 base, with 9 bases between them. Germline loops: CDR1 SEHNR, CDR2 FQNEAQ (reference sequence). This CDR3 is built from 14 residues. The CDR3 is CASSPVVSGNTIYF. CDR3 sequence (DNA): TGTGCCAGCAGCCCCGTCGTTTCTGGAAACACCATATATTTT.

This clonotype was seen at least ten times. J is TRBJ2-5 and V is TRBV7-9; 7 bases line up with TRBD1. The CDR3 consists of 14 residues. The J segment lost 5 bases and the V segment lost 3 bases, leaving 6 bases of the junction unmatched. Germline-derived CDR1 and CDR2 are SEHNR and FQNEAQ (reference sequence). The DNA for the CDR3 is TGTGCCAGCAGCTTCGGACAGGCAGGGGAGACCCAGTACTTC. It is translated as CASSFGQAGETQYF.

In its sample, this clonotype was seen a few times. The chain employs TRBV10-3 and TRBJ2-5; D remains ambiguous. Germline loops: CDR1 ENHRY, CDR2 SYGVKD. The CDR3 consists of 11 residues. V was cut by 10 bases and J by 2 bases, with 8 bases left in between. The DNA of the CDR3 is TGTGCCACCGCCCAACAAGAGACCCAGTACTTC. It codes for CATAQQETQYF.

This clonotype was found many times. The chain recombines TRBV2 with TRBJ1-3; D is unclear. CDR3 length: 14 residues. Trimming pared 2 bases from V and 4 bases from J, leaving 9 bases between. CDR1 is SNHLY, CDR2 FYNNEI, per germline. CDR3 coding DNA: TGTGCCAGCAGTGAAATGGCCCCCGGAAACACCATATATTTT. Translation gives CASSEMAPGNTIYF.

The V call is TRBV7-3, the J call TRBJ2-1; D not resolved. Trimming took 5 bases from V and 12 from J, leaving 17 bases between them. Germline V CDR1 and CDR2: SGHTA, FQGTGA. The CDR3 is made up of 13 amino acids. The CDR3 reads CASSLTWKGRQFF. CDR3 DNA sequence: TGTGCCAGCAGCCTCACCTGGAAAGGTAGGCAGTTCTTC.

The chain recombines TRBV5-1 with TRBJ2-5; D ambiguous. Trimming removed 1 base from V and 3 bases from J, with 10 bases in between. Germline V gene lookup returns CDR1 SGHRS and CDR2 YFSETQ. The CDR3 length is 14 residues. The CDR3 DNA reads TGCGCCAGCAGCTTGAGCCGAGGCGAAGAGACCCAGTACTTC. It is translated as CASSLSRGEETQYF.

This clonotype was observed a few times. V and J are TRBV19 and TRBJ1-1; maybe TRBD1 (6 bases). The CDR3 has 15 residues. V lost 6 bases, J lost 1 base, and 15 bases lay in between. The germline gives CDR1 LNHDA, CDR2 SQIVND (reference sequence). The CDR3 bases are TGTGCCAGTAGGGTAATCGCGGGGGCGAACACTGAAGCTTTCTTT. This gives the protein CASRVIAGANTEAFF.

This clonotype was seen at least ten times. The chain carries TRBV4-1 and TRBJ1-1, with unresolved D. CDR3 length equals 13 residues. Germline V gives CDR1 MGHRA, CDR2 YSYEKL. V dropped 2 bases and J dropped 5 bases, with 9 bases sitting between them. CDR3 sequence reads: CASSQRAGTEAFF. CDR3 nucleotide sequence: TGCGCCAGCAGCCAAAGGGCAGGTACTGAAGCTTTCTTT.

The chain has TRBV12-3 or TRBV12-4 and TRBJ1-1; no firm D call. The CDR3 has 15 residues. The V and J ends lost 3 bases and 3 bases respectively, with 14 bases between them. The CDR3 sequence: CASSLFSQFHTEAFF. DNA for the CDR3: TGTGCCAGCAGTTTGTTCAGCCAGTTTCACACTGAAGCTTTCTTT.

This clonotype has only a few counts. This chain links TRBV5-1 with TRBJ2-5, with 10 bases fitting TRBD1. V lost 7 bases to trimming and J lost 5 bases; unmatched junction nucleotides: 8. Germline values: CDR1 SGHRS, CDR2 YFSETQ. This CDR3 contains 14 residues. The CDR3, as DNA: TGCGCCAGCCGAACCGGGACAGGGGCGGAGACCCAGTACTTC. It yields the protein CASRTGTGAETQYF.

Turning to this clonotype: The conserved closing phenylalanine or tryptophan is absent in this CDR3, likely reflecting a read error. The limits of the CDR3 on the DNA are not certain, so only TCRdb's listed CDR3 is given. The chain is built from TRBV5-5 and TRBJ2-1; the D segment call TRBD1 is taken from the table without a DNA check. The CDR3 is made up of 10 amino acids, end residues included. CDR1 SGHKS and CDR2 YYEKEE come from the germline V gene (reference sequence). CDR3 amino acids: CASSCREGGG.

This clonotype was detected many times. The chain couples TRBV20-1 to TRBJ2-7; maybe TRBD1 (6 bases). V was cut by 6 bases and J by 2 bases, with 14 bases left in between. Germline CDR1 reads DFQATT; CDR2 reads SNEGSKA (reference sequence). The CDR3 has 13 residues. CDR3 DNA sequence: TGCAGTGCCTGGGACAACTCCCCCTACGAGCAGTACTTC. It codes for CSAWDNSPYEQYF.

The rearrangement links TRBV7-8 to TRBJ2-2, with D perhaps TRBD1 (5 bases). V was cut by 5 bases and J by 7 bases, with 14 bases left in between. CDR1 is SGHVS and CDR2 is FQNEAQ in the germline V gene. The CDR3 has 14 amino acids. The CDR3 sequence: CASSQSRVVGELFF. CDR3 in DNA: TGTGCCAGCAGCCAAAGCAGGGTGGTCGGGGAGCTGTTTTTT.